The clone carrying this T cell receptor beta chain was seen only a few times. Germline CDR1 MRHNA, CDR2 SNTAGT. The CDR3 is 13 residues long. Trimming took off 0 bases at V and 5 bases at J, with 6 bases between the two ends. These data originate in a study of blood T cells in healthy people across ages. Together with a sample-barcoded 5' primer, a J-beta primer mix was included in a second PCR lasting about 6 to 11 cycles. TCRdb re-derived calls from the 5' RACE reads in MiXCR, one entry per CDR3 protein. The sample lists 700,000 or so distinct CDR3 sequences, about 43% occurring once. This TCR came from a man aged 80 or over in good health. The sequenced sample consisted of blood. V gene TRBV6-4 combines with J gene TRBJ2-3; D not resolved. CDR3: CASSDSTGDTQYF. Written as DNA, the CDR3 is TGTGCCAGCAGTGACTCGACGGGAGATACGCAGTATTTT.